This T cell receptor beta chain was found in a study of memory CD4+ T cells and cytomegalovirus serostatus. The overall study: Of the healthy Belgian adults, 9 were CMV seropositive and about two dozen seronegative.

The CDR3 loop spans 13 amino acids. Trimming removed 6 bases from V and 4 bases from J; junction bases left unmatched: 6. Germline V gives CDR1 MNHNS, CDR2 SASEGT. Single viable CD3+CD4+CD8-CD45RO+ cells were sorted as the memory CD4+ T cells. Positive selection with CD4 microbeads enriched total CD4+ T cells. In the original analysis: Out-of-frame sequences were removed, leaving 2,204,828 distinct TCRbeta sequences. Some clones are missing from TCRdb's copy, which holds only in-frame ones; the method was immunoSEQ multiplex PCR. V and J calls and clone size come straight from that table; D and trimming were deduced from the DNA. Seen here are some 25,000 clones, about 71% observed once, and the top ten hold 0.95% to 1.1%.

The chain uses TRBV6-1 and TRBJ2-7; 7 nucleotides agree with TRBD2. Material: memory CD4+ T cells from blood. The sequence was collected from an adult in good health and CMV-seronegative. CDR3 DNA: TGTGCCAGCAGCGGACTAGGGTTTTACGAGCAGTACTTC. Translation: CASSGLGFYEQYF.